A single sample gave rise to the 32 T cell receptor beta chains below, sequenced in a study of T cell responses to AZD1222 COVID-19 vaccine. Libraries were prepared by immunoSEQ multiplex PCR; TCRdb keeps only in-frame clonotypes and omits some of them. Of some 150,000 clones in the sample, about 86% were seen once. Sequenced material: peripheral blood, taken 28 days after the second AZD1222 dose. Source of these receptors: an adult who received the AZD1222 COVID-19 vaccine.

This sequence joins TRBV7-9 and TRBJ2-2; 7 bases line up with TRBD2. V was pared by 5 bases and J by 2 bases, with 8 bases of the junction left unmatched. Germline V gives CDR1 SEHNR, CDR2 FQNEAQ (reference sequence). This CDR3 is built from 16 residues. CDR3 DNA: TGTGCCAGCAGCCAAATAGCGGGCGGAAACACCGGGGAGCTGTTTTTT. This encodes CASSQIAGGNTGELFF.

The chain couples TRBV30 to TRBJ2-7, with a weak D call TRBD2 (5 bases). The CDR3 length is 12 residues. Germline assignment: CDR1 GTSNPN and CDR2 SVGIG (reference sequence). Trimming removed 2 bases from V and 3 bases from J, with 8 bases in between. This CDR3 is CAWSSGLYEQYF. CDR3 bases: TGTGCCTGGAGTTCAGGACTCTACGAGCAGTACTTC.

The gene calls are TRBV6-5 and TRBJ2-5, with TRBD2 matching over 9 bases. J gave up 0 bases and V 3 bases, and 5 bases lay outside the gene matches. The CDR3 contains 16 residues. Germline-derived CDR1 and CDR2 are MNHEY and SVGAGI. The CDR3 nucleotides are TGTGCCAGCAGTTATCAGGGACTAGCCAACCAAGAGACCCAGTACTTC. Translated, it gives CASSYQGLANQETQYF.

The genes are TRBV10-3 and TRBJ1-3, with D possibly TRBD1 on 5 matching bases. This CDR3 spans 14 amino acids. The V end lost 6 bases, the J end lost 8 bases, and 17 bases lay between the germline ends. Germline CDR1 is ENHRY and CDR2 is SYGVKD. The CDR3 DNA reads TGTGCCATCAGGGCGGGGCTCGGTGTTGACACCATATATTTT. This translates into CAIRAGLGVDTIYF.

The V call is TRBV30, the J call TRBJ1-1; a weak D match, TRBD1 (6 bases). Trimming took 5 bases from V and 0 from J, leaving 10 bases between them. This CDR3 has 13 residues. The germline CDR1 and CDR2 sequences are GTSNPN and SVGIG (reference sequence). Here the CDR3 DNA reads TGTGCCTGGGGGGGACACCTGAACACTGAAGCTTTCTTT. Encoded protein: CAWGGHLNTEAFF.

CDR3 protein: CASSPGTDYGYTF. The CDR3 nucleotides read TGTGCCAGCAGCCCCGGGACGGACTATGGCTACACCTTC. The chain is built from TRBV3-1 (or the pseudogene TRBV3-2) and TRBJ1-2, with D perhaps matching TRBD1 (5 bases). The germline V and J ends were trimmed by 4 bases and 3 bases, with 9 bases remaining between them. The CDR3 loop spans 13 amino acids. CDR1 is LGHDT and CDR2 is YNNKEL in the germline V gene (reference sequence).

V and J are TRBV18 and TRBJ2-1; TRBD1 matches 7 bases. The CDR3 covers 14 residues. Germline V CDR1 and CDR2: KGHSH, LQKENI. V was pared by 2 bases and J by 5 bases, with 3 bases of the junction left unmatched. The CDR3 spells CASSPGTANNEQFF. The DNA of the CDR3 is TGTGCCAGCTCACCAGGGACAGCTAACAATGAGCAGTTCTTC.

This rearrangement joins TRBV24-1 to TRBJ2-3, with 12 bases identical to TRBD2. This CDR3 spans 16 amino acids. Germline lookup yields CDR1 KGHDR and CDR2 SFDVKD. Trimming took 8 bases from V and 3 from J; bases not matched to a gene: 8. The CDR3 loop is CATTSETSGGTDTQYF. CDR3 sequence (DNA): TGTGCCACCACCTCGGAGACTAGCGGGGGAACAGATACGCAGTATTTT.

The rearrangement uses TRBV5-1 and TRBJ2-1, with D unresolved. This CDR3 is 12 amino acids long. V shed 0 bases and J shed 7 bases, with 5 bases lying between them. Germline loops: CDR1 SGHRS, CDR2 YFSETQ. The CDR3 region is CASSLVWNEQFF. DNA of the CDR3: TGCGCCAGCAGCTTGGTGTGGAATGAGCAGTTCTTC.

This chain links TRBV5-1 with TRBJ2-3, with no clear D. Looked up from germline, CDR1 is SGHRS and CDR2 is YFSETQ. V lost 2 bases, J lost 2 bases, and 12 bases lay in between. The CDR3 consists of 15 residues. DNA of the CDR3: TGCGCCAGCAGCTTCAGAACGCCTTACACAGATACGCAGTATTTT. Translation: CASSFRTPYTDTQYF.

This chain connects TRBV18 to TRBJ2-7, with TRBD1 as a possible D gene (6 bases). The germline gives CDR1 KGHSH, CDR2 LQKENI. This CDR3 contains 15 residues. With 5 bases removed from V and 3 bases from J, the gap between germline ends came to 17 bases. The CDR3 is CASSSPQTGYYEQYF. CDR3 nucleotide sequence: TGTGCCAGCTCATCGCCCCAGACAGGTTACTACGAGCAGTACTTC. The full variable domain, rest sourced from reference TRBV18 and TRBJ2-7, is NAGVMQNPRHLVRRRGQEARLRCSPMKGHSHVYWYRQLPEEGLKFMVYLQKENIIDESGMPKERFSAEFPKEGPSILRIQQVVRGDSAAYFCASSSPQTGYYEQYFGPGTRLTVT.

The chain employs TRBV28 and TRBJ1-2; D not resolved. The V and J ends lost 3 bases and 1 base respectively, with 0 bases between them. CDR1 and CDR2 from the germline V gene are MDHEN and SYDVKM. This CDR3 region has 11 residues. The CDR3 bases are TGTGCCAGCAGTTTTAACTATGGCTACACCTTC. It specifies CASSFNYGYTF.

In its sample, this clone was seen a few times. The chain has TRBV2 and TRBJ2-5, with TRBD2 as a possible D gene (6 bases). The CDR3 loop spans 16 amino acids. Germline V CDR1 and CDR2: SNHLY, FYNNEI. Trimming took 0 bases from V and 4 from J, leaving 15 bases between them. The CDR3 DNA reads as TGTGCCAGCAGTGAAGCTGCACTAGCCGGGGGAGAGACCCAGTACTTC. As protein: CASSEAALAGGETQYF.

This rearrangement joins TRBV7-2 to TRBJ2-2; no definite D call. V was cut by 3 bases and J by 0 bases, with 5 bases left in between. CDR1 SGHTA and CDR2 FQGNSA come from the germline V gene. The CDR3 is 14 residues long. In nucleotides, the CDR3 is TGTGCCAGCAGCTTCGACCCGAACACCGGGGAGCTGTTTTTT. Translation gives CASSFDPNTGELFF.

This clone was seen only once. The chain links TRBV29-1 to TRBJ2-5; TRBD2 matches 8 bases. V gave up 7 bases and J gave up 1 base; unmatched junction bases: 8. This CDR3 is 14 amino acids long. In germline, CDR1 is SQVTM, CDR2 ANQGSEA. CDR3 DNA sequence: TGCAGCGCCCTATCGACTAGCGCCCAAGAGACCCAGTACTTC. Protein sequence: CSALSTSAQETQYF.

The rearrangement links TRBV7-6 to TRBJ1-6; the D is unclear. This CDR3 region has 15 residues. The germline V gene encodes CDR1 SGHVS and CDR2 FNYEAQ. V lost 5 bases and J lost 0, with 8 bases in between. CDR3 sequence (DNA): TGTGCCAGCAGCGGAGCCCTCTCCTATAATTCACCCCTCCACTTT. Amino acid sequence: CASSGALSYNSPLHF. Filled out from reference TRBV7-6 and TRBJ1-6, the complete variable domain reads GAGVSQSPRYKVTKRGQDVALRCDPISGHVSLYWYRQALGQGPEFLTYFNYEAQQDKSGLPNDRFSAERPEGSISTLTIQRTEQRDSAMYRCASSGALSYNSPLHFGNGTRLTVT.

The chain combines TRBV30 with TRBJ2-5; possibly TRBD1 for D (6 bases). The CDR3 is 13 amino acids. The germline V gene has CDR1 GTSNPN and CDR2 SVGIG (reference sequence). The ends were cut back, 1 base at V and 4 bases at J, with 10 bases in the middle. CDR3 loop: CAWSATGRETQYF. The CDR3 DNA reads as TGTGCCTGGAGTGCAACAGGGCGAGAGACCCAGTACTTC.

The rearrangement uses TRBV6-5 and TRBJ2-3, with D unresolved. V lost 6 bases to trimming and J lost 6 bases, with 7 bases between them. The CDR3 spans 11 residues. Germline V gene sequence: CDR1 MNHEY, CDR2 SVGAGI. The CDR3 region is CASRGIDTQYF. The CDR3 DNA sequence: TGTGCCAGCAGGGGAATTGATACGCAGTATTTT.

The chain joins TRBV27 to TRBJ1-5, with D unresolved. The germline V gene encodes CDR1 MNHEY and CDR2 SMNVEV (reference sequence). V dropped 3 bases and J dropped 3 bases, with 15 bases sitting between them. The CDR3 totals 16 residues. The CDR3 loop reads CASSFLPPTVNQPQHF. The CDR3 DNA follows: TGTGCCAGCAGTTTCCTACCCCCCACAGTCAATCAGCCCCAGCATTTT.

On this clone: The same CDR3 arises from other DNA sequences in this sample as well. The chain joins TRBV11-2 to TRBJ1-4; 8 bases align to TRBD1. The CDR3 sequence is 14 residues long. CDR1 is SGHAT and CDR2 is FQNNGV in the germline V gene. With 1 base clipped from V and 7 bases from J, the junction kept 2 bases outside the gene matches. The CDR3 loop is CASSLGQGAEKLFF. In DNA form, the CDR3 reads TGTGCCAGCAGCTTAGGGCAGGGGGCTGAAAAACTGTTTTTT.

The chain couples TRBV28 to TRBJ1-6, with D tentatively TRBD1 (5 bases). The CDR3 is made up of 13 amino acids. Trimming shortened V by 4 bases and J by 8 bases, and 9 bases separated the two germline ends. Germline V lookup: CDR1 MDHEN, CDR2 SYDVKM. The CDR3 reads CASSSAGDSPLHF. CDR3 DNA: TGTGCCAGCAGTTCAGCGGGGGATTCACCCCTCCACTTT. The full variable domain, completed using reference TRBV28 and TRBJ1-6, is DVKVTQSSRYLVKRTGEKVFLECVQDMDHENMFWYRQDPGLGLRLIYFSYDVKMKEKGDIPEGYSVSREKKERFSLILESASTNQTSMYLCASSSAGDSPLHFGNGTRLTVT.

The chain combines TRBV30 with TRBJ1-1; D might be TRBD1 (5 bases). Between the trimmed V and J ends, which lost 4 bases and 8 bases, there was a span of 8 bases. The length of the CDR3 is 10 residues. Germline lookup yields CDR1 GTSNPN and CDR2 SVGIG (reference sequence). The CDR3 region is CAWTGHEAFF. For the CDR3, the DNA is TGTGCCTGGACGGGGCACGAAGCTTTCTTT.

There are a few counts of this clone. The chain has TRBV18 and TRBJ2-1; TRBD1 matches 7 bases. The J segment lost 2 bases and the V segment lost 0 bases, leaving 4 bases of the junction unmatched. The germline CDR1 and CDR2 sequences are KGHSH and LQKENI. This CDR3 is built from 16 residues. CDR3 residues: CASSPPPGGTYNEQFF. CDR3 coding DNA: TGTGCCAGCTCACCACCCCCAGGGGGAACCTACAATGAGCAGTTCTTC.

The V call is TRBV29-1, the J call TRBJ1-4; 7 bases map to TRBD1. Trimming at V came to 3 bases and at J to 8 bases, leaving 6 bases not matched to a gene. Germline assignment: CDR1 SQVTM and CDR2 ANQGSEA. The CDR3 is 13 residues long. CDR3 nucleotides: TGCAGCGTTGAGGCAGGGGGGCAGGAAAAACTGTTTTTT. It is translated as CSVEAGGQEKLFF.

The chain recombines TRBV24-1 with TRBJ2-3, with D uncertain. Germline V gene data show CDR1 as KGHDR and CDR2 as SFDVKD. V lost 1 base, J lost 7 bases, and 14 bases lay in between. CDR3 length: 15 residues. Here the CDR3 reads CATSDFVIGLHTQYF. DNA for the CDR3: TGTGCCACCAGTGATTTCGTCATTGGGCTGCATACGCAGTATTTT.

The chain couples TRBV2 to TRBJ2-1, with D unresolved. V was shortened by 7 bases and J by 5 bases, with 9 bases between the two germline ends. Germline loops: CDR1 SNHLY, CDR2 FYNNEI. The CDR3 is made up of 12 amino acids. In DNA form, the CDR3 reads TGTGCCAGCATAGAGATTAACAATGAGCAGTTCTTC. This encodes CASIEINNEQFF.

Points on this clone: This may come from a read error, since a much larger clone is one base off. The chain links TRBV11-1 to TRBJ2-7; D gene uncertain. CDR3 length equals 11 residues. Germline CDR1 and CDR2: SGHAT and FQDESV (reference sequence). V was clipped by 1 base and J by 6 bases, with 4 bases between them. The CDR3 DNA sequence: TGTGCCAGCAGCTTAGTTCTCGAGCAGTACTTC. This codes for CASSLVLEQYF.

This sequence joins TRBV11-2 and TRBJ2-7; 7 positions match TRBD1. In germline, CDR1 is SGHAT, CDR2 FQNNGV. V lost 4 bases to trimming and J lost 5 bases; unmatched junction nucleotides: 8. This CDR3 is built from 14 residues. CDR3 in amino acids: CASSSFRDSDEQYF. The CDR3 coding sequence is TGTGCCAGCAGCTCTTTCCGGGACAGTGACGAGCAGTACTTC.

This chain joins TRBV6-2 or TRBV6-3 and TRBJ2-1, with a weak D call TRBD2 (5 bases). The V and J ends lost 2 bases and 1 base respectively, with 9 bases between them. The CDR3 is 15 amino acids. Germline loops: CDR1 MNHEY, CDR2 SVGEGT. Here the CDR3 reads CASSYEGRSYNEQFF. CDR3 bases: TGTGCCAGCAGTTACGAGGGAAGGTCCTACAATGAGCAGTTCTTC.

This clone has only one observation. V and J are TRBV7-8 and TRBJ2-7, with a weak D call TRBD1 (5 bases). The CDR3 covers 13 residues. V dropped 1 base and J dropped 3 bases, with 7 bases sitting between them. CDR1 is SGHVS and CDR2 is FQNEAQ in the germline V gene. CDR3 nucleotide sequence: TGTGCCAGCAGCTTAGGTGACAGCTACGAGCAGTACTTC. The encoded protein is CASSLGDSYEQYF.

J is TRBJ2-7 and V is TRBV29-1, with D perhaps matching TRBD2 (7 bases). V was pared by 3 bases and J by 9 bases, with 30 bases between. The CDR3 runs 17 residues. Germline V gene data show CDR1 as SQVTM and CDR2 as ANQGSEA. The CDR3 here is CSVESRANDRGAGGQYF. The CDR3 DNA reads TGCAGCGTTGAGAGTCGAGCGAACGATCGGGGGGCCGGCGGGCAGTACTTC.

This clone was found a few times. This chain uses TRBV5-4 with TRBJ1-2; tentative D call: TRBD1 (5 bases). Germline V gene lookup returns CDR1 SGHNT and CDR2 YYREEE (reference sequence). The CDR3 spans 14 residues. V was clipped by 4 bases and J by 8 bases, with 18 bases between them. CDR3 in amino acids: CASSSNPGMRGYTF. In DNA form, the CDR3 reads TGTGCCAGCAGCAGTAACCCAGGGATGAGGGGCTACACCTTC.